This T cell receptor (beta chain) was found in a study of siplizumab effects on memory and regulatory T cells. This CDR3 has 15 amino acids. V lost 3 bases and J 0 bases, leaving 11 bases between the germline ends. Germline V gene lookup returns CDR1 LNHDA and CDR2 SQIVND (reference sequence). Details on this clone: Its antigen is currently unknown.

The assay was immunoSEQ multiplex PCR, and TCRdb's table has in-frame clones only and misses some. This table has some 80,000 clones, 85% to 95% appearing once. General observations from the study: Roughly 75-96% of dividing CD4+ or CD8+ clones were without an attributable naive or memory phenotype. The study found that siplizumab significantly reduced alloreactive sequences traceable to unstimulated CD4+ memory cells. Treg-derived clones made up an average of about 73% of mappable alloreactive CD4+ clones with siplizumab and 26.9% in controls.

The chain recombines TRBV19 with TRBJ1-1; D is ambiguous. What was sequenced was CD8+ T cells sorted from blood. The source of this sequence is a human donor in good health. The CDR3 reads CASSILSRVNTEAFF. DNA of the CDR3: TGTGCCAGTAGTATTCTGTCCAGAGTGAACACTGAAGCTTTCTTT. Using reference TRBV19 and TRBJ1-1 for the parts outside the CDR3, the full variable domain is DGGITQSPKYLFRKEGQNVTLSCEQNLNHDAMYWYRQDPGQGLRLIYYSQIVNDFQKGDIAEGYSVSREKKESFPLTVTSAQKNPTAFYLCASSILSRVNTEAFFGQGTRLTVV.